This T cell receptor (beta chain) was sequenced in a study of T-cell memory formation after mild COVID-19. Study-level background: The two donors had largely donor-specific TCR clusters. Study-level results: Clones that contracted clustered mainly in CM and EM if CD4+ and in EMRA if CD8+. Cross-reactive memory seemingly joined, as some responding clones were found in pre-infection memory.

With respect to this clonotype: Its specificity is unknown.

Per germline, CDR1 MNHNS and CDR2 SASEGT. J gave up 4 bases and V 10 bases, and 15 bases lay outside the gene matches. CDR3 length equals 16 residues. The authors produced TCR alpha and TCR beta cDNA libraries with sample barcodes and UMIs by 5'RACE using constant-segment primers. TCRdb fed the 5' RACE reads into MiXCR, producing one record per CDR3 protein. The table lists 250,000 to 300,000 distinct CDR3 sequences, about a sixth of them singletons, with 20% to 25% in the top ten. Sample: PBMCs or a T cell subset sorted from them (not recorded which). This TCR came from a man aged 18 to 29 who had mild COVID-19 (a few samples of this study predate the infection). Cell type and time point are not known. V is TRBV6-1 and J is TRBJ1-1; 10 bases fit TRBD1. The CDR3 DNA is TGTGCCACCCAGGGGGGGACAGGGGCATCTGGCACTGAAGCTTTCTTT. Amino acids: CATQGGTGASGTEAFF.